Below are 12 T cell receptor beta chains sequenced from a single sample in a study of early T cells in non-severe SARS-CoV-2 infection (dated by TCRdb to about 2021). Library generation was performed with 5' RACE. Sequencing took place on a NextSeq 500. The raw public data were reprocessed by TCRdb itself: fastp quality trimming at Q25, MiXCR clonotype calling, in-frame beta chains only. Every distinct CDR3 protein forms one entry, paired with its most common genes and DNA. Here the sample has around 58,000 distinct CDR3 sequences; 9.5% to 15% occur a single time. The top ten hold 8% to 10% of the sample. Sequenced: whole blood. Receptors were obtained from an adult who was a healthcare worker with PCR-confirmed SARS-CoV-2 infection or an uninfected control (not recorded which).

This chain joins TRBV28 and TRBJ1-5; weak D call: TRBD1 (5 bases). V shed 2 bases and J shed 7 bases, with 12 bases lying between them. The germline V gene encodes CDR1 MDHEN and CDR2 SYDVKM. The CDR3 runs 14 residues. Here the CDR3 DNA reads TGTGCCAGCAGTTTAGGGGCGGCTCTCCAGCCCCAGCATTTT. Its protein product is CASSLGAALQPQHF.

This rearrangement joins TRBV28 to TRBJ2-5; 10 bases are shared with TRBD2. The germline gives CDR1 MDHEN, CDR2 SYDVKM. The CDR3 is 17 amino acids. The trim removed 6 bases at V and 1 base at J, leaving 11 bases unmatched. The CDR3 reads CASSSRLAGDFQETQYF. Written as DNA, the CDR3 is TGTGCCAGCAGCTCCCGACTAGCGGGCGATTTCCAAGAGACCCAGTACTTC.

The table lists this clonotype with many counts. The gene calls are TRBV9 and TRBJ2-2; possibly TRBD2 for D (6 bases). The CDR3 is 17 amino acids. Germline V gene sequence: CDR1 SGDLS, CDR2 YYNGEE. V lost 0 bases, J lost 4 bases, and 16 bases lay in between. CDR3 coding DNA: TGTGCCAGCAGCGTAGTAGAGAGTTTGGGGGGCACCGGGGAGCTGTTTTTT. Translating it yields CASSVVESLGGTGELFF.

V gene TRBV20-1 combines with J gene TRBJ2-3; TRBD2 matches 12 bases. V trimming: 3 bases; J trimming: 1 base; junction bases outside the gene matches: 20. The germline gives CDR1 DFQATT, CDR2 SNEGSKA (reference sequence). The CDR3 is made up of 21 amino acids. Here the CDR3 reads CSASPPPLAGGTRWGTDTQYF. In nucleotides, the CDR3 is TGCAGTGCTAGCCCTCCCCCACTAGCGGGGGGCACCCGCTGGGGCACAGATACGCAGTATTTT.

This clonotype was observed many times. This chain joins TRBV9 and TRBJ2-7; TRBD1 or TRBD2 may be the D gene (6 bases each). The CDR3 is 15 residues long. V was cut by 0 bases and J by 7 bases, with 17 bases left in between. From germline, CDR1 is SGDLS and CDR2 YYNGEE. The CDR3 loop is CASSVADGGMWEQYF. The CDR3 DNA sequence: TGTGCCAGCAGCGTAGCGGACGGGGGCATGTGGGAGCAGTACTTC. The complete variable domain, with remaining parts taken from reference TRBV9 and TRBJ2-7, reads DSGVTQTPKHLITATGQRVTLRCSPRSGDLSVYWYQQSLDQGLQFLIQYYNGEERAKGNILERFSAQQFPDLHSELNLSSLELGDSALYFCASSVADGGMWEQYFGPGTRLTVT.

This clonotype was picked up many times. In DNA form, the CDR3 reads TGTGCCAGCAGCTTATCGACGACAGGGGCCCACGGGGAGCTGTTTTTT. Protein product: CASSLSTTGAHGELFF. J is TRBJ2-2 and V is TRBV11-3; 8 nucleotides align to TRBD1. After removal of 2 bases from V and 7 bases from J, the junction contained 9 bases not matched to a gene. The germline V gene has CDR1 SGHNT and CDR2 YENEEA. The CDR3 spans 16 residues.

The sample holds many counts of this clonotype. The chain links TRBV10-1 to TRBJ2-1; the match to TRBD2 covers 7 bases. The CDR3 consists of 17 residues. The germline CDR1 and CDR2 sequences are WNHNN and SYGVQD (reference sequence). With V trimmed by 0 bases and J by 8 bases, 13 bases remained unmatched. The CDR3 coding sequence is TGCGCCAGCAGTGAGTCGACGTCGCGGGAGAAAAGGGATGAGCAGTTCTTC. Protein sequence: CASSESTSREKRDEQFF.

CDR3 nucleotide sequence: TGCAGCGTTGATGCGGTTGCGCCGGGACTACCCCAAGAGACCCAGTACTTC. Its translation is CSVDAVAPGLPQETQYF. This chain uses TRBV29-1 with TRBJ2-5, with 7 bases identical to TRBD2. V trimming: 3 bases; J trimming: 1 base; junction bases outside the gene matches: 14. The germline gives CDR1 SQVTM, CDR2 ANQGSEA. The CDR3 length is 17 residues.

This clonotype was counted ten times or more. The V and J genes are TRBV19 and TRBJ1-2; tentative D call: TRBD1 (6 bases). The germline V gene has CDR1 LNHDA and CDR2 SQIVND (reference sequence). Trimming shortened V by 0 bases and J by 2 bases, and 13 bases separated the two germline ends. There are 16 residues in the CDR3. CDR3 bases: TGTGCCAGTAGTATAGATCTACAGGGAGTGAACTATGGCTACACCTTC. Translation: CASSIDLQGVNYGYTF.

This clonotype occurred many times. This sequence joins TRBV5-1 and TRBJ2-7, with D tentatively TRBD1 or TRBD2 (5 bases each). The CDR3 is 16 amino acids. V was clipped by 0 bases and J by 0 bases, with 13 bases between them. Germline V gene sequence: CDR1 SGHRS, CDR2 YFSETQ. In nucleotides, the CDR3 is TGCGCCAGCAGCTTGGCCGGGGCGGCAGTCTCCTACGAGCAGTACTTC. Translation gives CASSLAGAAVSYEQYF.

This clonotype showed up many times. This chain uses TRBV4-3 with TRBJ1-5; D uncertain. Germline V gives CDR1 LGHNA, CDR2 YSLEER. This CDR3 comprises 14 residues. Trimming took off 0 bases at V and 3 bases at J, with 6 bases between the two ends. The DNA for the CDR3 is TGCGCCAGCAGCCAAGAGGAAAACAATCAGCCCCAGCATTTT. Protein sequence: CASSQEENNQPQHF.

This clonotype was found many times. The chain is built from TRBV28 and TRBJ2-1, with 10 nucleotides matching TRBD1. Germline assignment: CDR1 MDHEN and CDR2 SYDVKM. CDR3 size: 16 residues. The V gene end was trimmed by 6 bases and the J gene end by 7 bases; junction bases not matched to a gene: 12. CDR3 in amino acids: CASRYGTGVRSNEQFF. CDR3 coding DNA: TGTGCCAGCAGGTACGGGACAGGGGTTCGATCGAATGAGCAGTTCTTC.